This entry describes one T cell receptor (beta chain). This sample was taken from a study of blood T cell repertoires in COVID-19. V was pared by 3 bases and J by 9 bases, with 9 bases between. Germline values: CDR1 LNHDA, CDR2 SQIVND (reference sequence). The CDR3 contains 12 residues. TCRdb's table, derived via immunoSEQ multiplex PCR, lists solely in-frame clones and lacks some. The table shows approximately 330,000 clones, with 87% occurring only once. What was sequenced was peripheral blood. This clonotype was obtained from a man aged 30 to 45 with COVID-19, enrolled during active disease. The chain links TRBV19 to TRBJ2-1; weak D call: TRBD2 (5 bases). As DNA, the CDR3 is TGTGCCAGTAGTATTTGGGCGGGTGAGCAGTTCTTC. Translating it yields CASSIWAGEQFF. Complete variable domain (other parts from reference TRBV19 and TRBJ2-1): DGGITQSPKYLFRKEGQNVTLSCEQNLNHDAMYWYRQDPGQGLRLIYYSQIVNDFQKGDIAEGYSVSREKKESFPLTVTSAQKNPTAFYLCASSIWAGEQFFGPGTRLTVL.